These 28 T cell receptor beta chains came from one sample sequenced in a study of blood T cells in healthy people across ages. Then a second PCR, running roughly 7 to 11 cycles, was carried out with a sample-barcoded 5' primer and a J-beta primer mix. TCRdb independently ran MiXCR on the 5' RACE reads; one entry per CDR3 protein. The repertoire has 450,000 to 700,000 distinct CDR3 sequences, 27% of them found once; the top ten carry about a fifth. The sample comprised blood. These receptors were taken from a woman between 65 and 79 years old in good health.

This clonotype has just a few counts. CDR3 DNA sequence: TGCGCCAGCAGCTTGGTATCAGGGGCCGGGGCCAACGTCCTGACTTTC. Translation gives CASSLVSGAGANVLTF. The chain uses TRBV5-1 and TRBJ2-6; perhaps TRBD1 as D (6 bases). The ends were cut back, 0 bases at V and 4 bases at J, with 11 bases in the middle. The CDR3 is 16 residues long. Germline CDR1 is SGHRS and CDR2 is YFSETQ. The variable domain in full, with the rest retrieved from reference TRBV5-1 and TRBJ2-6, is KAGVTQTPRYLIKTRGQQVTLSCSPISGHRSVSWYQQTPGQGLQFLFEYFSETQRNKGNFPGRFSGRQFSNSRSEMNVSTLELGDSALYLCASSLVSGAGANVLTFGAGSRLTVL.

This sequence joins TRBV7-2 and TRBJ2-7; D remains ambiguous. Germline CDR1 SGHTA, CDR2 FQGNSA. V lost 1 base and J 5 bases, leaving 6 bases between the germline ends. The CDR3 runs 12 residues. For the CDR3, the DNA is TGTGCCAGCAGCTTAGTAGGACACGAGCAGTACTTC. Residues: CASSLVGHEQYF.

The chain combines TRBV5-1 with TRBJ2-5; D is uncertain. The CDR3 sequence is 15 residues long. Germline-derived CDR1 and CDR2 are SGHRS and YFSETQ. Trimming took off 5 bases at V and 1 base at J, with 15 bases between the two ends. The CDR3 sequence is CASRSQVGIQETQYF. The CDR3, as DNA: TGCGCCAGCAGGTCCCAAGTTGGGATCCAAGAGACCCAGTACTTC. Full variable domain (remainder filled in from reference TRBV5-1 and TRBJ2-5): KAGVTQTPRYLIKTRGQQVTLSCSPISGHRSVSWYQQTPGQGLQFLFEYFSETQRNKGNFPGRFSGRQFSNSRSEMNVSTLELGDSALYLCASRSQVGIQETQYFGPGTRLLVL.

For the CDR3, the DNA is TGTGCCAGCAGAAGCAAACGGGCGACTAATGAAAAACTGTTTTTT. Its protein is CASRSKRATNEKLFF. The rearrangement links TRBV3-1 to TRBJ1-4; no firm D call. V was trimmed by 6 bases and J by 2 bases, leaving 13 bases between them. This CDR3 has 15 residues. From germline, CDR1 is LGHDT and CDR2 YNNKEL (reference sequence).

CDR3 amino acids: CSFLGPYSSYEQYF. The CDR3, as DNA: TGCAGCTTCTTAGGGCCATACAGCTCCTACGAGCAGTACTTC. The gene calls are TRBV29-1 and TRBJ2-5, with no clear D. Near its end, the DNA agrees better with TRBJ2-7, so the J call may be wrong. CDR1 and CDR2 from the germline V gene are SQVTM and ANQGSEA. The CDR3 consists of 14 residues.

Here the CDR3 reads CASSNQGVYGTEAFF. In DNA, the CDR3 is TGTGCCAGTAGCAACCAGGGGGTTTATGGCACTGAAGCTTTCTTT. This chain connects TRBV19 to TRBJ1-1, with 7 bases matching TRBD1. Per germline, CDR1 LNHDA and CDR2 SQIVND (reference sequence). This CDR3 comprises 15 residues. V gave up 6 bases and J gave up 4 bases; unmatched junction bases: 11.

About this clonotype itself: Germline is not matched at one junction end, which may reflect a read error. The rearrangement links TRBV11-2 to TRBJ1-2, with D perhaps TRBD1 (5 bases). Germline CDR1 reads SGHAT; CDR2 reads FQNNGV. CDR3 size: 15 residues. The CDR3 loop is CASSLAADSHHGYTF. The CDR3 DNA is TGTGCCAGCAGTTTAGCCGCTGACAGTCACCATGGCTACACCTTC.

This clonotype was counted many times. The chain employs TRBV7-9 and TRBJ1-4; D not certain. Deletions cut 3 bases from V and 6 bases from J, with 2 bases between. The CDR3 consists of 11 residues. Germline V gene lookup returns CDR1 SEHNR and CDR2 FQNEAQ (reference sequence). CDR3 DNA: TGTGCCAGCAGCTTGGATGAAAAACTGTTTTTT. Protein sequence: CASSLDEKLFF.

The chain uses TRBV20-1 and TRBJ1-4; D might be TRBD1 (5 bases). Trimming pared 6 bases from V and 8 bases from J, leaving 19 bases between. In germline, CDR1 is DFQATT, CDR2 SNEGSKA (reference sequence). The CDR3 sequence is 14 residues long. The CDR3 is CSAADSGLKEKLFF. Here the CDR3 DNA reads TGCAGTGCCGCCGACAGTGGGTTAAAGGAAAAACTGTTTTTT.

The sample holds a few counts of this clonotype. The rearrangement joins TRBV20-1 to TRBJ2-5; the D is unclear. The CDR3 is made up of 13 amino acids. Germline assignment: CDR1 DFQATT and CDR2 SNEGSKA (reference sequence). V lost 4 bases and J lost 2, with 11 bases in between. The CDR3 coding sequence is TGCAGTGCTACTGACCGCATTCAAGAGACCCAGTACTTC. This translates into CSATDRIQETQYF.

This clonotype was counted only a few times. The rearrangement joins TRBV5-1 to TRBJ1-4; perhaps TRBD1 as D (6 bases). Per the germline V gene, CDR1 is SGHRS and CDR2 is YFSETQ. The CDR3 contains 14 residues. The V end was cut by 5 bases, the J end by 3 bases, with 11 bases between. CDR3 bases: TGCGCCAGCAGACCGGGACAACCTAATGAAAAACTGTTTTTT. Its translation: CASRPGQPNEKLFF.

The chain carries TRBV6-6 and TRBJ2-5, with D tentatively TRBD2 (5 bases). V gave up 0 bases and J gave up 9 bases, with 14 bases separating them. Per germline, CDR1 MNHNY and CDR2 SVGAGI (reference sequence). This CDR3 region has 14 residues. The CDR3 region has the DNA TGTGCCAGCAGTTACTCAGTTGTCTCGGAGGCCCAGTACTTC. Translation gives CASSYSVVSEAQYF.

There are a few counts of this clonotype. This rearrangement joins TRBV2 to TRBJ1-1; the D is unclear. Between the trimmed V and J ends, which lost 0 bases and 1 base, there was a span of 6 bases. Germline V gene sequence: CDR1 SNHLY, CDR2 FYNNEI. The CDR3 is made up of 14 amino acids. CDR3 loop: CASSEAWANTEAFF. In nucleotides, the CDR3 is TGTGCCAGCAGTGAAGCGTGGGCGAACACTGAAGCTTTCTTT.

In DNA form, the CDR3 reads TGTGCCAGCAGTGGATGGCAGGATGAGCAGTTCTTC. As protein: CASSGWQDEQFF. The chain links TRBV6-1 to TRBJ2-5; D unclear. The end of the DNA aligns better with TRBJ2-1, so the J call may be wrong. Germline CDR1 MNHNS, CDR2 SASEGT. The CDR3 extends over 12 amino acids.

The chain recombines TRBV6-2 or TRBV6-3 with TRBJ2-5; TRBD2 might be the D (6 bases). V was clipped by 5 bases and J by 5 bases, with 15 bases between them. CDR1 is MNHEY and CDR2 is SVGEGT in the germline V gene. The CDR3 totals 14 residues. This chain's CDR3 is CASSNLASGETQYF. The DNA for the CDR3 is TGTGCCAGCAGTAACCTAGCGTCAGGGGAGACCCAGTACTTC.

The V call is TRBV6-6, the J call TRBJ2-5, with D possibly TRBD1 on 5 matching bases. Germline V gene data show CDR1 as MNHNY and CDR2 as SVGAGI (reference sequence). CDR3 length equals 15 residues. V gave up 0 bases and J gave up 1 base, with 9 bases separating them. The chain's CDR3 is CASSYSKGSQETQYF. The CDR3 DNA sequence: TGTGCCAGCAGTTACTCGAAGGGGTCCCAAGAGACCCAGTACTTC.

V gene TRBV7-6 combines with J gene TRBJ2-7; TRBD1 is a possible D gene (6 bases). Trimming shortened V by 3 bases and J by 2 bases, and 17 bases separated the two germline ends. This CDR3 has 16 amino acids. CDR1 is SGHVS, CDR2 FNYEAQ, per germline. The CDR3 DNA follows: TGTGCCAGCAGCTTCGTTTCTGGGGGCAGCACCTACGAGCAGTACTTC. This translates into CASSFVSGGSTYEQYF.

This clonotype was seen a few times. The chain uses TRBV11-2 and TRBJ2-3; D is ambiguous. Trimming shortened V by 2 bases and J by 0 bases, and 6 bases separated the two germline ends. The CDR3 consists of 14 residues. Germline CDR1 is SGHAT and CDR2 is FQNNGV. The CDR3 DNA reads as TGTGCCAGCAGCTTAATCGGAAGCACAGATACGCAGTATTTT. Its protein product is CASSLIGSTDTQYF.

V usage is TRBV7-3 and J usage is TRBJ2-3, with a possible D match to TRBD2 (6 bases). Germline CDR1 SGHTA, CDR2 FQGTGA. This CDR3 has 15 residues. V dropped 5 bases and J dropped 4 bases, with 16 bases sitting between them. In nucleotides, the CDR3 is TGTGCCAGCAGCCACGGGGGACGCACGGCAGATACGCAGTATTTT. Translated: CASSHGGRTADTQYF.

The chain carries TRBV5-1 and TRBJ1-1; TRBD1 is a possible D gene (5 bases). Per the germline V gene, CDR1 is SGHRS and CDR2 is YFSETQ. The CDR3 consists of 12 residues. Trimming removed 7 bases at V and 4 bases at J, with 11 bases between. DNA of the CDR3: TGCGCCAGCGGGGGTAGGAGCACTGAAGCTTTCTTT. It translates to CASGGRSTEAFF.

This clonotype was seen only a few times. The chain carries TRBV29-1 and TRBJ2-4, with D perhaps matching TRBD2 (6 bases). Per the germline V gene, CDR1 is SQVTM and CDR2 is ANQGSEA. This CDR3 has 13 amino acids. The V gene lost 7 bases and the J gene lost 7 bases, with 17 bases spanning the gap. The DNA for the CDR3 is TGCAGCGCAACGATGATGAGCGGGAACATTCAGTACTTC. Its translation: CSATMMSGNIQYF.

This clonotype showed up just a few times. The chain recombines TRBV20-1 with TRBJ1-4; D might be TRBD1 (5 bases). V dropped 3 bases and J dropped 0 bases, with 8 bases sitting between them. The CDR3 has 14 amino acids. Looked up from germline, CDR1 is DFQATT and CDR2 is SNEGSKA (reference sequence). CDR3 residues: CSASRAATNEKLFF. CDR3 DNA sequence: TGCAGTGCTAGCAGGGCTGCAACTAATGAAAAACTGTTTTTT.

In this sample, this clonotype turned up many times. The gene calls are TRBV20-1 and TRBJ2-7; D ambiguous. Trimming took 3 bases from V and 4 from J, leaving 7 bases between them. The length of the CDR3 is 11 residues. Germline V gene lookup returns CDR1 DFQATT and CDR2 SNEGSKA (reference sequence). CDR3 DNA sequence: TGCAGTGCTAGCATATTTTACGAGCAGTACTTC. This sequence encodes CSASIFYEQYF.

The chain couples TRBV7-2 to TRBJ2-3, with D possibly TRBD1 on 6 matching bases. Per the germline V gene, CDR1 is SGHTA and CDR2 is FQGNSA. Trimming shortened V by 4 bases and J by 5 bases, and 19 bases separated the two germline ends. The CDR3 contains 16 residues. CDR3 bases: TGTGCCAGCAGCTCCAGACCTCAGGGGCAAGGAGATACGCAGTATTTT. Translation: CASSSRPQGQGDTQYF. Supplemented by reference TRBV7-2 and TRBJ2-3, the full variable domain reads GAGVSQSPSNKVTEKGKDVELRCDPISGHTALYWYRQSLGQGLEFLIYFQGNSAPDKSGLPSDRFSAERTGGSVSTLTIQRTQQEDSAVYLCASSSRPQGQGDTQYFGPGTRLTVL.

This clonotype was picked up a small number of times. V usage is TRBV19 and J usage is TRBJ1-4, with a tentative D call TRBD1 (5 bases). CDR1 LNHDA and CDR2 SQIVND come from the germline V gene (reference sequence). There are 14 residues in the CDR3. Trimming cost V 10 bases and J 5 bases, with 17 bases left between them. CDR3 in DNA: TGTGCCACCACCCCTAGAGGGGAAAATGAAAAACTGTTTTTT. It is translated as CATTPRGENEKLFF.

In its sample, this clonotype was seen a few times. This may come from a read error, since a much larger clone is one base off. CDR3 in DNA: TGCGCCAGCAGCCAAGATTTTGCAGGGGCATTTGGCTACACCTTC. It is translated as CASSQDFAGAFGYTF. J is TRBJ1-2 and V is TRBV4-3; tentatively, D is TRBD1 (6 bases). Trimming stripped 0 bases from V and 7 bases from J, with 15 bases between. CDR3 length: 15 residues. Per the germline V gene, CDR1 is LGHNA and CDR2 is YSLEER.

The chain is built from TRBV20-1 and TRBJ2-5; the D gene is possibly TRBD1 (5 bases). The V and J ends lost 0 bases and 4 bases respectively, with 12 bases between them. Germline assignment: CDR1 DFQATT and CDR2 SNEGSKA (reference sequence). The CDR3 runs 14 residues. The CDR3 spells CSARDRVGGETQYF. The CDR3 DNA reads as TGCAGTGCTAGAGACAGGGTGGGTGGAGAGACCCAGTACTTC.

V is TRBV15 and J is TRBJ1-6, with TRBD1 as a possible D gene (6 bases). The V end lost 4 bases, the J end lost 9 bases, and 10 bases lay between the germline ends. Per germline, CDR1 LNHNV and CDR2 YYDKDF (reference sequence). The CDR3 length is 13 residues. The CDR3 bases are TGTGCCACCAGCATACAGGGTAGTTCACCCCTCCACTTT. Residues: CATSIQGSSPLHF.